These 11 T cell receptor beta chains were sequenced from one sample in a study of blood T cell repertoires in COVID-19. Clones were sequenced by immunoSEQ multiplex PCR, and TCRdb holds only the in-frame ones, with some missing. The sample shows about 280,000 clones, around 88% of them seen only once. Sequencing was done on a sample of PBMCs or T cells enriched from blood (not recorded which). The receptors derive from a woman in her forties who had recovered from COVID-19.

V is TRBV28 and J is TRBJ2-1, with 14 bases identical to TRBD2. The germline V gene has CDR1 MDHEN and CDR2 SYDVKM. The V gene end was trimmed by 4 bases and the J gene end by 9 bases; junction bases not matched to a gene: 8. CDR3 length: 16 residues. CDR3 sequence (DNA): TGTGCCAGCAGTTCCCTGGGACTAGCGGGAGAAGTTGAGCAGTTCTTC. This sequence encodes CASSSLGLAGEVEQFF. Full variable domain (missing parts from reference TRBV28 and TRBJ2-1): DVKVTQSSRYLVKRTGEKVFLECVQDMDHENMFWYRQDPGLGLRLIYFSYDVKMKEKGDIPEGYSVSREKKERFSLILESASTNQTSMYLCASSSLGLAGEVEQFFGPGTRLTVL.

In this sample, this clone turned up once. The V and J genes are TRBV5-1 and TRBJ2-7, with D unresolved. Germline V gene lookup returns CDR1 SGHRS and CDR2 YFSETQ. V was shortened by 0 bases and J by 9 bases, with 10 bases between the two germline ends. CDR3 length equals 12 residues. Written as DNA, the CDR3 is TGCGCCAGCAGCTTGGTCGGCCTAGGGCAGTACTTC. This codes for CASSLVGLGQYF.

This clone is a singleton in its sample. The rearrangement links TRBV3-1 (or the pseudogene TRBV3-2) to TRBJ2-7; D is unclear. V shed 7 bases and J shed 5 bases, with 18 bases lying between them. The CDR3 runs 14 residues. In germline, CDR1 is LGHDT, CDR2 YNNKEL (reference sequence). CDR3 sequence (DNA): TGTGCCAGCACCAACCCCCCAGGAAACCACGAGCAGTACTTC. This translates into CASTNPPGNHEQYF.

The genes are TRBV7-3 and TRBJ2-7; 13 bases map to TRBD2. V shed 5 bases and J 5 bases; nucleotides not matched to a gene: 6. The CDR3 is made up of 15 amino acids. CDR1 is SGHTA and CDR2 is FQGTGA in the germline V gene. This chain's CDR3 is CASSVTSGRAHEQYF. The CDR3 DNA reads TGTGCCAGCAGCGTCACTAGCGGGAGGGCCCACGAGCAGTACTTC.

This clone was seen more than once but under ten times. This sequence joins TRBV9 and TRBJ2-7; 8 positions agree with TRBD1. The CDR3 extends over 15 amino acids. The germline CDR1 and CDR2 sequences are SGDLS and YYNGEE. The V segment lost 2 bases and the J segment 8 bases; nucleotides outside the gene matches: 12. CDR3 residues: CASSVSPGQDEQQYF. The DNA for the CDR3 is TGTGCCAGCAGCGTCTCCCCGGGACAGGATGAACAGCAGTACTTC.

The genes are TRBV27 and TRBJ1-6, with D possibly being TRBD1 (5 bases). Germline V gene lookup returns CDR1 MNHEY and CDR2 SMNVEV (reference sequence). The length of the CDR3 is 14 residues. Trimming removed 4 bases from V and 8 bases from J, with 12 bases in between. As DNA, the CDR3 is TGTGCCAGCAGTTGGGAGGGGTTTTATTCACCCCTCCACTTT. It translates to CASSWEGFYSPLHF.

CDR3: CATSDPRGVAGSNEQFF. CDR3 coding DNA: TGTGCCACCAGTGACCCTAGAGGGGTAGCGGGAAGCAATGAGCAGTTCTTC. V usage is TRBV24-1 and J usage is TRBJ2-1, with 8 bases fitting TRBD2. The CDR3 contains 17 residues. The germline CDR1 and CDR2 sequences are KGHDR and SFDVKD. V lost 4 bases to trimming and J lost 6 bases; unmatched junction nucleotides: 13.

This chain uses TRBV19 with TRBJ2-1, with TRBD1 identical over 10 bases. The CDR3 totals 16 residues. Germline-derived CDR1 and CDR2 are LNHDA and SQIVND (reference sequence). The junction had 4 bases not matched to a gene; V was cut back by 1 base and J by 4 bases. CDR3 region: CASSIVWDRGYNEQFF. Written as DNA, the CDR3 is TGTGCCAGTAGTATAGTTTGGGACAGGGGTTACAATGAGCAGTTCTTC. The entire variable domain, with the rest obtained from reference TRBV19 and TRBJ2-1, is as follows: DGGITQSPKYLFRKEGQNVTLSCEQNLNHDAMYWYRQDPGQGLRLIYYSQIVNDFQKGDIAEGYSVSREKKESFPLTVTSAQKNPTAFYLCASSIVWDRGYNEQFFGPGTRLTVL.

This chain connects TRBV9 to TRBJ2-1, with a tentative D call TRBD2 (5 bases). The CDR3 sequence is 16 residues long. Germline lookup yields CDR1 SGDLS and CDR2 YYNGEE. The germline V and J ends were trimmed by 3 bases and 0 bases, with 13 bases remaining between them. CDR3 protein: CASSASAGNSYNEQFF. The CDR3 region has the DNA TGTGCCAGCAGCGCCAGTGCGGGTAACTCCTACAATGAGCAGTTCTTC.

This chain links TRBV23-1 with TRBJ2-5; TRBD2 matches 8 bases. TRBV23-1 is annotated as an ORF whose role is uncertain. The CDR3 runs 13 residues. Trimming cost V 5 bases and J 2 bases; bases outside gene matches: 1. The CDR3 loop reads CASSSGGQETQYF. Written as DNA, the CDR3 is TGCGCCAGCAGTTCGGGGGGGCAAGAGACCCAGTACTTC.

The rearrangement links TRBV28 to TRBJ1-4, with D unresolved. V was cut by 6 bases and J by 8 bases, with 19 bases left in between. Germline V gives CDR1 MDHEN, CDR2 SYDVKM. The length of the CDR3 is 15 residues. The CDR3 loop reads CASSPPGLPSEKLFF. The DNA for the CDR3 is TGTGCCAGCAGCCCCCCCGGACTGCCGAGCGAAAAACTGTTTTTT.